The sequence of this T cell receptor beta chain was determined in a study of blood T cell repertoires in COVID-19. Study-wide background: Sites across the United States, Italy and Spain contributed samples from acute and convalescent COVID-19. T cells, B-cell-depleted T cells, or PBMCs supplied cDNA or gDNA.

Original processing methods: Quantification of nucleated cells was approximated via reference gene primer amplification. Only in-frame clones appear in the TCRdb table, and some are missing; sequencing was by immunoSEQ multiplex PCR. From that table come the V and J calls and clone size; the DNA was used to work out D and trimming. The sample contains over 200,000 clones, approximately 91% of which appear only once. Seattle participants joined during active infection and were tracked over time. Sequencing input: peripheral blood. The clonotype originates from a young adult with COVID-19, enrolled during active disease.

CDR3: CASSLWGASGAVYNEQFF. The CDR3, as DNA: TGTGCCAGCAGCTTATGGGGGGCTAGCGGGGCCGTCTACAATGAGCAGTTCTTC. The chain couples TRBV7-9 to TRBJ2-1; TRBD2 aligns across 9 bases. The CDR3 is 18 amino acids. Germline V gene sequence: CDR1 SEHNR, CDR2 FQNEAQ (reference sequence). V lost 2 bases to trimming and J lost 3 bases; unmatched junction nucleotides: 11. The full variable domain, in which reference TRBV7-9 and TRBJ2-1 provide the parts outside the CDR3, is DTGVSQNPRHKITKRGQNVTFRCDPISEHNRLYWYRQTLGQGPEFLTYFQNEAQLEKSRLLSDRFSAERPKGSFSTLEIQRTEQGDSAMYLCASSLWGASGAVYNEQFFGPGTRLTVL.